This T cell receptor beta chain stems from a study of human T cells and chemical hapten exposure. This clonotype has a handful of counts. The CDR3 extends over 15 amino acids. Each CDR3 protein is one row after TCRdb ran MiXCR on the RACE reads. Here the sample spans 250,000 to 300,000 distinct CDR3 sequences, roughly 7.4% being singletons. Time point noted: pre-sensitization, week 0. Treatment defined: therapeutic diphenylcyclopropenone sensitization with weekly scalp DPC. The sample in question was whole blood, obtained in connection with sensitization to the hapten diphenylcyclopropenone (DPC). This clonotype was obtained from a man in his late teens or twenties with alopecia areata. Some clones in this sample may be carry-over from other donors' samples. This chain links TRBV21-1 with TRBJ1-2; the D call in the table, TRBD1, was not verified against the DNA. TRBV21-1 is a pseudogene. For the CDR3, the DNA is TGTGCCAGCAGCAAAGGCTTGGGGCAGGCGGAAGGCTACACCTTC. Translation: CASSKGLGQAEGYTF.